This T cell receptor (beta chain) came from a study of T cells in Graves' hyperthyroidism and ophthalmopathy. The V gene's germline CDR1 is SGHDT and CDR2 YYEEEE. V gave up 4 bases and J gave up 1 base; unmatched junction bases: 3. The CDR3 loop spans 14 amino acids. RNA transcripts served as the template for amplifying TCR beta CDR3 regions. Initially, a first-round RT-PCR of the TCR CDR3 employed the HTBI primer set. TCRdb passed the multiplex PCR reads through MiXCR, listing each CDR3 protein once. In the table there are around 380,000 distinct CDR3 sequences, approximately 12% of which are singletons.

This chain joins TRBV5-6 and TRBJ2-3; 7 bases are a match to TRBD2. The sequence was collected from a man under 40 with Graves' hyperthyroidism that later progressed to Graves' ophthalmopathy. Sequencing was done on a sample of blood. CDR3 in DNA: TGTGCCAGCAGCGGGACTATTCGCACAGATACGCAGTATTTT. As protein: CASSGTIRTDTQYF.